This is a list of T cell receptor beta chains from one sample in a study of OX40 agonist ivuxolimab in advanced cancers. Profiled with immunoSEQ multiplex PCR; TCRdb holds only in-frame clones, not every one. The sample includes about 50,000 clones, approximately 91% of them seen just once. The sample consisted of CD4+ or CD8+ T cells sorted from blood, taken in a trial of the OX40 agonist ivuxolimab. These receptors originate from an adult with an advanced solid tumor such as melanoma, head and neck, liver or kidney cancer. Each CDR3 is given with its conserved first and last residue. D genes are given only for firm matches.

TRBJ2-2,NA,TRBV9,CASSERGSGTGELFF
TRBJ2-1,NA,TRBV5-8,CASTAGLFSYNEQFF
TRBJ1-2,NA,TRBV6-4,CASSDSPRGGYTF
TRBJ2-1,NA,TRBV2,CASRAGPYNEQFF
TRBJ1-4,NA,TRBV10-3,CAISESARANEKLFF
TRBJ2-7,TRBD1,TRBV6-5,CASRPGQGIFYEQYF
TRBJ2-1,TRBD2,TRBV28,CASSSGLAEQFF
TRBJ1-2,NA,TRBV5-4,CASSLDPGYYGYTF
TRBJ2-7,NA,TRBV30,CAWTPGGHSSYEQYF
TRBJ2-7,TRBD2,TRBV28,CASRPGTIGAMQYF
TRBJ2-2,TRBD1,TRBV5-1,CASSFYRGQVTGELFF
TRBJ2-2,NA,TRBV19,CASTHPGVGTGELFF
TRBJ1-1,NA,TRBV5-1,CASSRGGNTEAFF
TRBJ2-5,TRBD2,TRBV7-2,CASSFQAGGETQYF
TRBJ2-1,TRBD2,TRBV11-3,CASSQRLAGGNEQFF
TRBJ2-4,TRBD2,TRBV4-1,CASSQGAVAGRLAIAKNIQYF